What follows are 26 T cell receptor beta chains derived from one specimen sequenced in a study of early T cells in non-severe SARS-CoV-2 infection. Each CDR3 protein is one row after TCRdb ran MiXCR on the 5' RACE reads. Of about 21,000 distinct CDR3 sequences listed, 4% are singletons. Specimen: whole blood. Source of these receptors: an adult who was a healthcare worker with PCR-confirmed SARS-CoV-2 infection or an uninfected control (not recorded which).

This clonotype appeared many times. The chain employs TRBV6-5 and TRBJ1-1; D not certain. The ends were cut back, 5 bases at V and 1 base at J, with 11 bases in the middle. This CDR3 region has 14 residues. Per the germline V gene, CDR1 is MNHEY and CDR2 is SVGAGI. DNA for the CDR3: TGTGCCAGCAGTACAAACGGACGGAACACTGAAGCTTTCTTT. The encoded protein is CASSTNGRNTEAFF.

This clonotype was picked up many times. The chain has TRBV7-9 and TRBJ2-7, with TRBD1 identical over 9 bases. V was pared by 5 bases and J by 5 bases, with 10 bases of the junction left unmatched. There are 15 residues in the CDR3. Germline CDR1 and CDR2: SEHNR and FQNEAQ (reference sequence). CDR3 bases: TGTGCCAGCAGCCCAGGGCCGGGACAGGGAAACGAGCAGTACTTC. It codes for CASSPGPGQGNEQYF.

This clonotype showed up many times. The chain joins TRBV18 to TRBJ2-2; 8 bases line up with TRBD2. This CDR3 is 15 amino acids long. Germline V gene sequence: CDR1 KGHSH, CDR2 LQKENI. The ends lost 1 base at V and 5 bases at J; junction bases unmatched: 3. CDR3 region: CASSPRLARTGELFF. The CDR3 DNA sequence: TGTGCCAGCTCACCACGACTAGCGAGGACCGGGGAGCTGTTTTTT.

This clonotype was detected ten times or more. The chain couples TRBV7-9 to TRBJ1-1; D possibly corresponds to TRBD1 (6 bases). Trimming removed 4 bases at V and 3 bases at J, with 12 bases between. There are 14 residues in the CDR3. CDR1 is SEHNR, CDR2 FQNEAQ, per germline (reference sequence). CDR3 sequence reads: CASSSSYRDTEAFF. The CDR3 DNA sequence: TGTGCCAGCAGCTCAAGTTACAGGGACACTGAAGCTTTCTTT.

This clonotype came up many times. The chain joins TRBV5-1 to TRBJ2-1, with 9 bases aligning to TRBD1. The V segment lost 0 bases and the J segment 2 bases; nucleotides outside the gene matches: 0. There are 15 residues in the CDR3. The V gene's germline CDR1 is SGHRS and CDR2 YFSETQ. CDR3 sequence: CASSLDRGPYNEQFF. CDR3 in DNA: TGCGCCAGCAGCTTGGACAGGGGGCCCTACAATGAGCAGTTCTTC.

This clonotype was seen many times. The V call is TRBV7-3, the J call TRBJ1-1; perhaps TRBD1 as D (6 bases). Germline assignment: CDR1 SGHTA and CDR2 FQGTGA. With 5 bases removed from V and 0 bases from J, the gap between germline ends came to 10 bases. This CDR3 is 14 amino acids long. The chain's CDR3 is CASSAGHLNTEAFF. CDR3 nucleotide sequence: TGTGCCAGCAGCGCGGGACACCTGAACACTGAAGCTTTCTTT.

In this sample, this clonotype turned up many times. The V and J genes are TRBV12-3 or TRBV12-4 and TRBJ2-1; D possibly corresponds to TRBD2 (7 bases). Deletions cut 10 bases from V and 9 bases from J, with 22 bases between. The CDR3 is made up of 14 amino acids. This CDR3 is CATRRGGPFIEQFF. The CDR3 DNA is TGTGCCACCCGTAGGGGGGGGCCTTTTATTGAGCAGTTCTTC.

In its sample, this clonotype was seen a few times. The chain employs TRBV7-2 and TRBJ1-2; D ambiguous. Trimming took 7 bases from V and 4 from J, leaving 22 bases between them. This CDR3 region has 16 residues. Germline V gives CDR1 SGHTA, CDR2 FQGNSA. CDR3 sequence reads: CASTSTVGRTGYGYTF. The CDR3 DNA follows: TGTGCCAGCACCTCTACCGTGGGGAGGACGGGCTATGGCTACACCTTC.

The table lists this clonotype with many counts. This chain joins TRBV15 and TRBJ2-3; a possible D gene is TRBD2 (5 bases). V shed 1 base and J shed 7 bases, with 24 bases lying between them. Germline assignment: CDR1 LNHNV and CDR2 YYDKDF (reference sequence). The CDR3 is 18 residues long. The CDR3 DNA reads TGTGCCACCAGCAGAGTGTCACGGGGAGCCATAGGAGATAATACGCAGTATTTT. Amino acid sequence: CATSRVSRGAIGDNTQYF.

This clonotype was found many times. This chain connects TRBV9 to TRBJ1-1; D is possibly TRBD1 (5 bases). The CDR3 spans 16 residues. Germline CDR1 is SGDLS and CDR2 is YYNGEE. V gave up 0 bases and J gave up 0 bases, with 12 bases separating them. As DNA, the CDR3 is TGTGCCAGCAGCGTAGGAGGGGATATCATGAACACTGAAGCTTTCTTT. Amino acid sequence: CASSVGGDIMNTEAFF.

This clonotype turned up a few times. Here the CDR3 reads CASSQDRISAQNTEAFF. CDR3 sequence (DNA): TGCGCCAGCAGCCAAGATAGGATTTCGGCCCAGAACACTGAAGCTTTCTTT. J is TRBJ1-1 and V is TRBV4-3; no clear D. V was clipped by 0 bases and J by 1 base, with 15 bases between them. There are 17 residues in the CDR3. Per the germline V gene, CDR1 is LGHNA and CDR2 is YSLEER.

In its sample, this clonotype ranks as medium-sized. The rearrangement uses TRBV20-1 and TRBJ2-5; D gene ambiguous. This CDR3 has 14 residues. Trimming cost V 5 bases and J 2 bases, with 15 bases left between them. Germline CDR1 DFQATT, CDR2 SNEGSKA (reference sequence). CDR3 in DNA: TGCAGTGCTGCCCCCCTGACCAGGCAAGAGACCCAGTACTTC. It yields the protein CSAAPLTRQETQYF.

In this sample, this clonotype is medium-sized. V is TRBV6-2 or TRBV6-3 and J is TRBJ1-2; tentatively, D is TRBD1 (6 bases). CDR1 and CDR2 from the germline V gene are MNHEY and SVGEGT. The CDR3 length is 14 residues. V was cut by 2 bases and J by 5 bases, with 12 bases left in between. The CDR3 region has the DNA TGTGCCAGCAGTTACCTCGACAGGCCATATGGCTACACCTTC. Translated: CASSYLDRPYGYTF.

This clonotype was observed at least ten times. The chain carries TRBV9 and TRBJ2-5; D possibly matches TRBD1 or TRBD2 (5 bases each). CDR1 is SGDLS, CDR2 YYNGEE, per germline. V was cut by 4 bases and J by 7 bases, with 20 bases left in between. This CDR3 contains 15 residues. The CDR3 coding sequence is TGTGCCAGCAGCCCAGGTGGGACGGCCCCAGGGACCCAGTACTTC. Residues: CASSPGGTAPGTQYF.

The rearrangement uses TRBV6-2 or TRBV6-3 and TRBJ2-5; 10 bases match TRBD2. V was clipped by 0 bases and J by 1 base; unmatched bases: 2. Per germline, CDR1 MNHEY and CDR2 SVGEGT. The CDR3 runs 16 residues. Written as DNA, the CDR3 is TGTGCCAGCAGTTACTCCCAGCGGGGGGGCCAAGAGACCCAGTACTTC. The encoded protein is CASSYSQRGGQETQYF.

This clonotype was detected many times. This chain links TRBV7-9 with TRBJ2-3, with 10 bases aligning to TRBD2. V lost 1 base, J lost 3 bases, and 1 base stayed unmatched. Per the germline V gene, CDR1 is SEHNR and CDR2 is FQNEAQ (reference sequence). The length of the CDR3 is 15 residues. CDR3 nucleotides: TGTGCCAGCAGCTTAGAGGGACTAGCGACAGATACGCAGTATTTT. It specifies CASSLEGLATDTQYF. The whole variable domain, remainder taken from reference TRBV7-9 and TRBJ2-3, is DTGVSQNPRHKITKRGQNVTFRCDPISEHNRLYWYRQTLGQGPEFLTYFQNEAQLEKSRLLSDRFSAERPKGSFSTLEIQRTEQGDSAMYLCASSLEGLATDTQYFGPGTRLTVL.

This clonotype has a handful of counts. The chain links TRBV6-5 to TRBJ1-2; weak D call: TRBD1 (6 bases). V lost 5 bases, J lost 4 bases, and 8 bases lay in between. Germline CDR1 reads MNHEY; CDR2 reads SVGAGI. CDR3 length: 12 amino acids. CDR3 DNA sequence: TGTGCCAGCAGTACAGGGACCTATGGCTACACCTTC. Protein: CASSTGTYGYTF.

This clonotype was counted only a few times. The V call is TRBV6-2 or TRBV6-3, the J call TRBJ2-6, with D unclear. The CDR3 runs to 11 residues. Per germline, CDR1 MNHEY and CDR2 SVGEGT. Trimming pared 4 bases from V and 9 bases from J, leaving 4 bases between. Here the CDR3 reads CASSWVNVLTF. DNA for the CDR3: TGTGCCAGCAGTTGGGTCAACGTCCTGACTTTC.

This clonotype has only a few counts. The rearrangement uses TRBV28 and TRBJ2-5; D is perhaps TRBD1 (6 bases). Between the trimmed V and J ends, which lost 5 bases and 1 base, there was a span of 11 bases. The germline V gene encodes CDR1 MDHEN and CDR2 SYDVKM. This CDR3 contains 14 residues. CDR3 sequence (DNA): TGTGCCAGCAGTGGCGCAGGGGTCCAAGAGACCCAGTACTTC. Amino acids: CASSGAGVQETQYF.

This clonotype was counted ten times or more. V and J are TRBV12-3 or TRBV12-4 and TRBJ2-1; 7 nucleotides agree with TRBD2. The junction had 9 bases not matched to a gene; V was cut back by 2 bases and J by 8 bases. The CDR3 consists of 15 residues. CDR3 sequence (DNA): TGTGCCAGCAGTTTAAGTGTGGGGGGGATCGATGAGCAGTTCTTC. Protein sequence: CASSLSVGGIDEQFF.

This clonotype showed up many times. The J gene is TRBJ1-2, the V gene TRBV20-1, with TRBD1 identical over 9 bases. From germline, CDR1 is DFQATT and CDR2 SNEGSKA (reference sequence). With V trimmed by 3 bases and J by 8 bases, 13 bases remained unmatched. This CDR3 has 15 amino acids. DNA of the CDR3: TGCAGTGCTAGTTCCGGACAGGGGCCCTGGAGGGGCTACACCTTC. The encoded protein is CSASSGQGPWRGYTF.

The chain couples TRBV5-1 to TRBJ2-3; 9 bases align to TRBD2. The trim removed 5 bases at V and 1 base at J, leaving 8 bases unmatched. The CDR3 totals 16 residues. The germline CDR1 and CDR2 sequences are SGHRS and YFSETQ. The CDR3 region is CASSLAGNEGTDTQYF. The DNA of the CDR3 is TGCGCCAGCAGTCTAGCGGGAAACGAGGGCACAGATACGCAGTATTTT.

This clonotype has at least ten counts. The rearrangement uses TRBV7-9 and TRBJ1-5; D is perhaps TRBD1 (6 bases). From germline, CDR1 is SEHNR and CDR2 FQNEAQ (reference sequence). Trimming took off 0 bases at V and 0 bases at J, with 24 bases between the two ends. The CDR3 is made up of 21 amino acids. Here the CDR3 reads CASSLASLRGAPGYSNQPQHF. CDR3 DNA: TGTGCCAGCAGCTTAGCCTCCCTACGGGGGGCGCCGGGATATAGCAATCAGCCCCAGCATTTT.

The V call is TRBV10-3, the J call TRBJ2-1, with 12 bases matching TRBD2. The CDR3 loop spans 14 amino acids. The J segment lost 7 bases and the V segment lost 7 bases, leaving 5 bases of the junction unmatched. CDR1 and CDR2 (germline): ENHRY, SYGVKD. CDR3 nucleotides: TGTGCCATCACCCACACTAGCGGGGGGAATGAGCAGTTCTTC. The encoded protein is CAITHTSGGNEQFF.

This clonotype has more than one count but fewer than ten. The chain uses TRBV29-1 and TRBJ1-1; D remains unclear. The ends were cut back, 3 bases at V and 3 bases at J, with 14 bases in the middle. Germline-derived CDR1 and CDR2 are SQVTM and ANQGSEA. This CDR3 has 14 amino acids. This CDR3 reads CSVDRPLVDTEAFF. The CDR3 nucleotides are TGCAGCGTTGATAGGCCCCTCGTTGACACTGAAGCTTTCTTT.

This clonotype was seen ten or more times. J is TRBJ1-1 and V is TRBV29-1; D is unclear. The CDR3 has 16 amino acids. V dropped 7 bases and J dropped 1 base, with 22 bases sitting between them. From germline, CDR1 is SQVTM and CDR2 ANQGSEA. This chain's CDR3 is CSALPSLLIENTEAFF. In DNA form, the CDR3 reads TGCAGCGCTCTACCCAGCCTATTAATCGAGAACACTGAAGCTTTCTTT.